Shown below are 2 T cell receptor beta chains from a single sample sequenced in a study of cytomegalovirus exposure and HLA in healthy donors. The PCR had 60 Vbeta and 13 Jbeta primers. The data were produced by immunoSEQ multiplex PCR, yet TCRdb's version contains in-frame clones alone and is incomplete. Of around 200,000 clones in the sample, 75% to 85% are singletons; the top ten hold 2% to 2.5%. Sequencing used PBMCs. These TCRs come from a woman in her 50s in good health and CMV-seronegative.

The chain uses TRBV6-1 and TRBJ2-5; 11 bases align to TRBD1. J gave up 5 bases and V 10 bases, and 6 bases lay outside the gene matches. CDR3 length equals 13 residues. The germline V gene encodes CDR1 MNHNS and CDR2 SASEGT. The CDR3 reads CATDRDRGETQYF. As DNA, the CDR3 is TGTGCCACCGACCGGGACAGGGGGGAGACCCAGTACTTC.

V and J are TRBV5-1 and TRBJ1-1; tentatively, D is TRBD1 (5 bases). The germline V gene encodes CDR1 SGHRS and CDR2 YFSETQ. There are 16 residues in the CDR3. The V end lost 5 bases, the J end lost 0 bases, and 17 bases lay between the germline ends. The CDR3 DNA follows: TGCGCCAGCAGTAACACAGGAGGGAGGATGAACACTGAAGCTTTCTTT. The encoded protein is CASSNTGGRMNTEAFF.